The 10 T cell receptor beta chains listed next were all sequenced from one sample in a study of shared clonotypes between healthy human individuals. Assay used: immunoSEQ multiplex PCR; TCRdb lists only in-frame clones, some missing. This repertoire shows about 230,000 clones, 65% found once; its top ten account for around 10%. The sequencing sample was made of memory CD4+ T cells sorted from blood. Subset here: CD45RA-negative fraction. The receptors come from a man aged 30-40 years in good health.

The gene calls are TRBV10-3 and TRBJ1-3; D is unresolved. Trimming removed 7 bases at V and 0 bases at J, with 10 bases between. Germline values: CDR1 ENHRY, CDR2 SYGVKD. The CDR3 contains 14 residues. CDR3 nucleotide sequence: TGTGCCATCAACGCGGGCCTCTCTGGAAACACCATATATTTT. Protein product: CAINAGLSGNTIYF.

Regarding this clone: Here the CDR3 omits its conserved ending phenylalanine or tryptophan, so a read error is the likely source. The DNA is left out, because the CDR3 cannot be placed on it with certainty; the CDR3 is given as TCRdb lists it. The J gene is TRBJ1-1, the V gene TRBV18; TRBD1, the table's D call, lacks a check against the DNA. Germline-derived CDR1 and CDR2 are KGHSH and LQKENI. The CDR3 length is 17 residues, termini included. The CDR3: CASSPTLKPGQGAPLPL.

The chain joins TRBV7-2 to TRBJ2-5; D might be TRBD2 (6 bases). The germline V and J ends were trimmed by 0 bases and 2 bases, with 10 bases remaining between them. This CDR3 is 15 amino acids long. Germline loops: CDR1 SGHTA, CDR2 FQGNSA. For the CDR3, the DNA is TGTGCCAGCAGCTTAGCGGCGGGGTCTCAAGAGACCCAGTACTTC. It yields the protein CASSLAAGSQETQYF.

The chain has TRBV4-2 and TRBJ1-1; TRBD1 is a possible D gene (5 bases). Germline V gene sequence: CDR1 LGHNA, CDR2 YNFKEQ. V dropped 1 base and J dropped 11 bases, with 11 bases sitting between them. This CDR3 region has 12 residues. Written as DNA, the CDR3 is TGTGCCAGCAGCCAAGCAGGACAAGGCGCTTTCTTT. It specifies CASSQAGQGAFF.

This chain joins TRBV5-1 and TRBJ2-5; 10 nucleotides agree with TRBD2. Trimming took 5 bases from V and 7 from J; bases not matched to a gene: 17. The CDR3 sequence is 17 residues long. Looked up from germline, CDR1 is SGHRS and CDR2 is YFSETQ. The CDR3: CASREEASGRGEWTQYF. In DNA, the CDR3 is TGCGCCAGCAGGGAGGAGGCTAGCGGGAGAGGGGAGTGGACCCAGTACTTC.

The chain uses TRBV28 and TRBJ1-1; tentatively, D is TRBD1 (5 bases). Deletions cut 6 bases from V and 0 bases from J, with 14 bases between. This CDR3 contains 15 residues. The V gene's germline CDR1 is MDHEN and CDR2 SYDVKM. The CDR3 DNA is TGTGCCAGCAGAGGTCCCGGGACCGTGAACACTGAAGCTTTCTTT. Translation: CASRGPGTVNTEAFF.

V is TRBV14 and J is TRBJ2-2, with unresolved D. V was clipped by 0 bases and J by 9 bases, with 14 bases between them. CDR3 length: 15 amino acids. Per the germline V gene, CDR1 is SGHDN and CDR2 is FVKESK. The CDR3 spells CASSQDPRPIRELFF. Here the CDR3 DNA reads TGTGCCAGCAGCCAAGATCCCCGGCCCATTAGGGAGCTGTTTTTT. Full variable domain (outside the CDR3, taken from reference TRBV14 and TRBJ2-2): EAGVTQFPSHSVIEKGQTVTLRCDPISGHDNLYWYRRVMGKEIKFLLHFVKESKQDESGMPNNRFLAERTGGTYSTLKVQPAELEDSGVYFCASSQDPRPIRELFFGEGSRLTVL.

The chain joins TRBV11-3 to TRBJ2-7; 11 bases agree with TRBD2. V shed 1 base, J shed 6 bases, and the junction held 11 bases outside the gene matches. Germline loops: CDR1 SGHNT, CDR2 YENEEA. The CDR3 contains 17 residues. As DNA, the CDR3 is TGTGCCAGCAGCTTAGTGGTATCACTAGCGGGAGTGGCCGAGCAGTACTTC. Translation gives CASSLVVSLAGVAEQYF.

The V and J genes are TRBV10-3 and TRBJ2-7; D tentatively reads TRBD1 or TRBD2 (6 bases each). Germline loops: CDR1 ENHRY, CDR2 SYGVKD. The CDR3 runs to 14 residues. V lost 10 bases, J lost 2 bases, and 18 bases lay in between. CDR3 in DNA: TGTGCCACCATAGATAAGGGGGGAACCTACGAGCAGTACTTC. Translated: CATIDKGGTYEQYF.

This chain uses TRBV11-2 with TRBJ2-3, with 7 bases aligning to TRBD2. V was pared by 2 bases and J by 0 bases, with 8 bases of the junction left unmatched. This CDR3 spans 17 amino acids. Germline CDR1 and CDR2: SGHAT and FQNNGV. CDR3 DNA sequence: TGTGCCAGCAGCTTATTGGGGAGGGTATCTAGCACAGATACGCAGTATTTT. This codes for CASSLLGRVSSTDTQYF.